This T cell receptor (beta chain) was found in a study of PD-L1 blockade in urothelial cancer. Urothelial carcinoma affected the patients, and it was locally advanced or metastatic. Each patient gave between 1 and 8 samples of peripheral blood mononuclear cells, which were collected pretreatment and during treatment. V gave up 2 bases and J gave up 1 base; unmatched junction bases: 8. Germline CDR1 and CDR2: SGHDT and YYEEEE. This CDR3 spans 16 amino acids. Synthetic analogs of TCR templates were spiked into every PCR. Some clones are missing from TCRdb's copy, which holds only in-frame ones; the method was immunoSEQ multiplex PCR. The sample lists about 72,000 clones, around four fifths occurring once.

This chain joins TRBV5-6 and TRBJ1-1, with TRBD1 identical over 7 bases. This material consisted of PBMCs, taken around atezolizumab (anti-PD-L1) treatment. The receptor's source is a man between 65 and 85 years old with urothelial cancer. CDR3 region: CASSFRDRVGNTEAFF. The CDR3 DNA is TGTGCCAGCAGCTTCCGTGACAGGGTCGGGAACACTGAAGCTTTCTTT.